This T cell receptor (beta chain) came from a study of early T cells in non-severe SARS-CoV-2 infection. Study as a whole: Sequenced bulk RNA came from whole blood that was unsorted, and chains were unpaired. Points from the study as a whole: Anti-spike CD8 responses were favored by VDJdb matching, which missed private and CD4 specificities.

This clonotype was counted between two and nine times. Its antigen is currently unknown. V lost 2 bases to trimming and J lost 6 bases, with 14 bases between them. The CDR3 runs 16 residues. The germline gives CDR1 MNHEY, CDR2 SMNVEV (reference sequence). Unique molecular identifiers were added to individual cDNA molecules. TCRdb re-analysed the 5' RACE reads in MiXCR, keeping a single row per CDR3 protein. In the table there are about 39,000 distinct CDR3 sequences, less than 7% of which are singletons. The clonotype comes from an adult who was a healthcare worker with PCR-confirmed SARS-CoV-2 infection or an uninfected control (not recorded which). The starting material was whole blood, obtained at baseline. This chain joins TRBV27 and TRBJ1-6, with a weak D call TRBD1 (6 bases). CDR3: CASSLSNRAGNSPLHF. The CDR3, as DNA: TGTGCCAGCAGTTTAAGTAACAGGGCTGGTAATTCACCCCTCCACTTT.